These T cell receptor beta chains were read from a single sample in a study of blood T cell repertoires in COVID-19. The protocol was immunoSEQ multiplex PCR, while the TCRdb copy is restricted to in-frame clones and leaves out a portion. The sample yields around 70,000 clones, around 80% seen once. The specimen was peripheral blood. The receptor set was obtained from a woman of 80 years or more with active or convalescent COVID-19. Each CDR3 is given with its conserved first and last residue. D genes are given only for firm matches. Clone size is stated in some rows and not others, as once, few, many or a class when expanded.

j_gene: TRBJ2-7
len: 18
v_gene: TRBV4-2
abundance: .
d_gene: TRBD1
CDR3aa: CASSQASTPGQGPWEQYF
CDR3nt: TGTGCCAGCAGCCAAGCCTCGACACCGGGACAGGGCCCCTGGGAGCAGTACTTC

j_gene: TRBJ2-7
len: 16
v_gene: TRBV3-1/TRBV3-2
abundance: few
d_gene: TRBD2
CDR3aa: CASSQDRVAGAYEQYF
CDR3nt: TGTGCCAGCAGCCAAGATCGGGTAGCGGGAGCCTACGAGCAGTACTTC

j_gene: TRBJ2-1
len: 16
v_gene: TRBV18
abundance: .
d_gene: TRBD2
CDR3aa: CASSPVAGAFSDEQFF
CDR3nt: TGTGCCAGCTCACCCGTAGCGGGGGCCTTTTCGGATGAGCAGTTCTTC

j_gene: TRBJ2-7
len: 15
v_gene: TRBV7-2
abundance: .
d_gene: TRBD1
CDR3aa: CASSLGQGAVYEQYF
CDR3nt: TGTGCCAGCAGCTTGGGACAGGGGGCGGTCTACGAGCAGTACTTC

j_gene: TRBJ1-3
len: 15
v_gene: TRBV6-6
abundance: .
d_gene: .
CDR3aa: CASSYFRGSGNTIYF
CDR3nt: TGTGCCAGCAGTTACTTTAGGGGTTCAGGAAACACCATATATTTT

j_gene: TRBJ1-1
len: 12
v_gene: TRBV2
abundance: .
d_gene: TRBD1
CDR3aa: CASSDRGTEAFF
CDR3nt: TGTGCCAGCAGTGACAGGGGGACTGAAGCTTTCTTT

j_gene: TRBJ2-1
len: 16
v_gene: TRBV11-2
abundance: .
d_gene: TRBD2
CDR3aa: CASSLDLAGGYNEQFF
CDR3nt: TGTGCCAGCAGCTTAGATCTGGCGGGGGGATACAATGAGCAGTTCTTC

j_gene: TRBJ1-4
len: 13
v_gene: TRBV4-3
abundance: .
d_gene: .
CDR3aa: CASSQGEGRKLFF
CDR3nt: TGCGCCAGCAGCCAAGGTGAGGGTCGAAAACTGTTTTTT

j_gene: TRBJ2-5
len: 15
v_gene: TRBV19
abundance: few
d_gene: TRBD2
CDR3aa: CASSFDSGTHETQYF
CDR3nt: TGTGCCAGTAGTTTCGATAGCGGGACCCACGAGACCCAGTACTTC

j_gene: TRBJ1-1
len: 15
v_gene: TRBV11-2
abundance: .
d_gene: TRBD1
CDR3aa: CASSSWTGGHTEAFF
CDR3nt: TGTGCCAGCAGCTCGTGGACAGGGGGCCACACTGAAGCTTTCTTT

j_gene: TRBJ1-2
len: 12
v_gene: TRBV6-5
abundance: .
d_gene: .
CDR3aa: CASSLGLYGYTF
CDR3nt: TGTGCCAGCAGTTTAGGACTGTATGGCTACACCTTC

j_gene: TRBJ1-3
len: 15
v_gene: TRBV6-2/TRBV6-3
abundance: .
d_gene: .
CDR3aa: CASSYSADSGNTIYF
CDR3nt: TGTGCCAGCAGTTACTCGGCAGACTCTGGAAACACCATATATTTT

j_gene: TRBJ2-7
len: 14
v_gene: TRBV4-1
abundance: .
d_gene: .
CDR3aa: CASSQGAGTYEQYF
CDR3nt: TGCGCCAGCAGCCAAGGGGCCGGAACCTACGAGCAGTACTTC

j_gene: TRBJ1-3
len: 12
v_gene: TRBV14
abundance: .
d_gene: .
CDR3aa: CASSPSGNTIYF
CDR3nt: TGTGCCAGCAGCCCTAGCGGAAACACCATATATTTT

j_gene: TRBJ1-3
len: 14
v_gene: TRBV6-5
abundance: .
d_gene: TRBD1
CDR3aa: CASSYQGAGNTIYF
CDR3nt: TGTGCCAGCAGTTACCAGGGGGCAGGAAACACCATATATTTT

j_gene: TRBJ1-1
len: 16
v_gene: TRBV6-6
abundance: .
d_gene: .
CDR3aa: CASSRSWTQLNTEAFF
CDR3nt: TGTGCCAGCAGCCGATCTTGGACACAACTGAACACTGAAGCTTTCTTT

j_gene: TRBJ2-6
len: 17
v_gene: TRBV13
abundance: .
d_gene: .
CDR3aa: CASSLGDIYSGANVLTF
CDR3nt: TGTGCCAGCAGCTTAGGTGACATATACTCTGGGGCCAACGTCCTGACTTTC

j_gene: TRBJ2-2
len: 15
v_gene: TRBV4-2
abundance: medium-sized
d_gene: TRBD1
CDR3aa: CASSQVLGGSGELFF
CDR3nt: TGTGCCAGCAGCCAAGTTTTAGGGGGCTCCGGGGAGCTGTTTTTT

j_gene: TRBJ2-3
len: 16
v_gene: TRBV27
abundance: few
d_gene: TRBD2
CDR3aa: CASIRRLAGGTDTQYF
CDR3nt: TGTGCCAGCATAAGGCGACTAGCGGGGGGCACAGATACGCAGTATTTT

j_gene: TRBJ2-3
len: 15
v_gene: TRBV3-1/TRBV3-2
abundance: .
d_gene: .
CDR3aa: CASSQGMASADTQYF
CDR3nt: TGTGCCAGCAGCCAAGGGATGGCTAGCGCAGATACGCAGTATTTT

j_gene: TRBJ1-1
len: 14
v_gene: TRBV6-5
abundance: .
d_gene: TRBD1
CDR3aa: CASRSRGASTEAFF
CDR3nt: TGTGCCAGCAGGTCCAGGGGGGCAAGCACTGAAGCTTTCTTT

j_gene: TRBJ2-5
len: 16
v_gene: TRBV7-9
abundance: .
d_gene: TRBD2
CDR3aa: CASSSTSGGALETQYF
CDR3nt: TGTGCCAGCAGCTCGACTAGCGGGGGGGCTTTGGAGACCCAGTACTTC

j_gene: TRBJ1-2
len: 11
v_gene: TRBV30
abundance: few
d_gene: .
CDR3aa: CAWQGGDGYTF
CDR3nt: TGTGCCTGGCAAGGGGGAGATGGCTACACCTTC

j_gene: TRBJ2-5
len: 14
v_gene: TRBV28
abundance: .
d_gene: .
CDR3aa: CASSLHRERETQYF
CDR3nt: TGTGCCAGCAGTTTGCACAGGGAACGGGAGACCCAGTACTTC